Given below is one T cell receptor (beta chain) in context. As yet, its antigen is unknown. Clones were read by immunoSEQ multiplex PCR, and TCRdb kept only the in-frame ones, dropping some. The repertoire has about 180,000 clones, around 93% of them found once; the top ten carry under 2.5%. The data were obtained in a study of T cell responses to AZD1222 COVID-19 vaccine. Study-level background: Recipients boosted at about 4 weeks or about 12 weeks are pooled. General study results and limits: Baseline seropositivity characterized only a handful of AZD1222 recipients. The donor cohort was predominantly white British with a female majority, and clonal diversity may have been underestimated.

CDR3 length: 15 amino acids. Germline loops: CDR1 MNHEY, CDR2 SVGAGI. V was clipped by 6 bases and J by 5 bases; unmatched bases: 11. This TCR was recovered from an adult in good health. J is TRBJ2-7 and V is TRBV6-5, with 9 bases aligning to TRBD1. Material: peripheral blood, obtained on day 0 of AZD1222 vaccination. DNA for the CDR3: TGTGCCAGCAGCTCCGCGGACAGGGGATCGGACGAGCAGTACTTC. Residues: CASSSADRGSDEQYF.